This entry lists 32 T cell receptor beta chains sequenced from one sample in a study of cytomegalovirus exposure and HLA in healthy donors. The PCR was carried out with 60 Vbeta primers and 13 Jbeta primers. Sequenced by immunoSEQ multiplex PCR; TCRdb stores in-frame clones only, minus some. This sample has around 180,000 clones, with approximately 82% found just once. Sequenced input: PBMCs. These receptors all stem from a woman under 30 in good health and CMV-seropositive.

This chain connects TRBV7-6 to TRBJ2-1; tentative D call: TRBD2 (6 bases). CDR1 is SGHVS and CDR2 is FNYEAQ in the germline V gene. With 4 bases removed from V and 7 bases from J, the gap between germline ends came to 8 bases. This CDR3 has 12 residues. In nucleotides, the CDR3 is TGTGCCAGCAGCTACCGGGGGAATGAGCAGTTCTTC. Its translation: CASSYRGNEQFF.

The rearrangement links TRBV4-1 to TRBJ1-6; weak D call: TRBD1 (5 bases). There are 15 residues in the CDR3. CDR1 is MGHRA and CDR2 is YSYEKL in the germline V gene. V lost 2 bases and J lost 10, with 15 bases in between. The CDR3 region is CASSQTQGNGSPLHF. Written as DNA, the CDR3 is TGCGCCAGCAGCCAAACGCAGGGTAACGGGTCACCCCTCCACTTT.

CDR3 nucleotide sequence: TGTGCCAGCAGCCCCGAGGGGGGAGGGTATGGCTACACCTTC. Translating gives CASSPEGGGYGYTF. This chain connects TRBV9 to TRBJ1-2, with a possible D match to TRBD1 (6 bases). Germline V gene lookup returns CDR1 SGDLS and CDR2 YYNGEE. CDR3 length: 14 residues. Trimming removed 4 bases from V and 5 bases from J, with 15 bases in between. Based on the CDR3 plus reference TRBV9 and TRBJ1-2, the full variable domain is DSGVTQTPKHLITATGQRVTLRCSPRSGDLSVYWYQQSLDQGLQFLIQYYNGEERAKGNILERFSAQQFPDLHSELNLSSLELGDSALYFCASSPEGGGYGYTFGSGTRLTVV.

The J gene is TRBJ2-1, the V gene TRBV30; D not certain. Trimming left V 1 base short and J 3 bases short, with 7 bases between. This CDR3 has 13 residues. Germline loops: CDR1 GTSNPN, CDR2 SVGIG (reference sequence). The CDR3 coding sequence is TGTGCCTGGAGTGGGTCTAGCTACAATGAGCAGTTCTTC. Protein product: CAWSGSSYNEQFF. The entire variable domain, with the rest obtained from reference TRBV30 and TRBJ2-1, is as follows: SQTIHQWPATLVQPVGSPLSLECTVEGTSNPNLYWYRQAAGRGLQLLFYSVGIGQISSEVPQNLSASRPQDRQFILSSKKLLLSDSGFYLCAWSGSSYNEQFFGPGTRLTVL.

The chain combines TRBV27 with TRBJ2-3, with TRBD1 matching 8 bases. The V segment lost 3 bases and the J segment 2 bases; nucleotides outside the gene matches: 7. Germline loops: CDR1 MNHEY, CDR2 SMNVEV (reference sequence). This CDR3 has 16 residues. This CDR3 reads CASSFAGQATTDTQYF. For the CDR3, the DNA is TGTGCCAGCAGTTTTGCGGGACAGGCAACCACAGATACGCAGTATTTT.

V is TRBV7-9 and J is TRBJ2-5, with TRBD2 matching over 8 bases. Germline V gives CDR1 SEHNR, CDR2 FQNEAQ (reference sequence). Trimming at V came to 5 bases and at J to 4 bases, leaving 12 bases not matched to a gene. The CDR3 is made up of 16 amino acids. The CDR3 reads CASSPLGAGGAETQYF. CDR3 DNA sequence: TGTGCCAGCAGCCCTTTGGGTGCGGGGGGTGCAGAGACCCAGTACTTC.

This clone was counted a single time. CDR3 in amino acids: CASSFGQGAGEYGYTF. Written as DNA, the CDR3 is TGTGCCAGCAGTTTCGGACAGGGGGCGGGGGAGTATGGCTACACCTTC. The rearrangement joins TRBV27 to TRBJ1-2; TRBD1 agrees at 11 bases. The CDR3 has 16 amino acids. The germline V gene has CDR1 MNHEY and CDR2 SMNVEV (reference sequence). J gave up 5 bases and V 3 bases, and 8 bases lay outside the gene matches.

This clone was seen just once. CDR3 in amino acids: CASSHPDRGYEKLFF. The CDR3 bases are TGCGCCAGCAGCCATCCCGACAGGGGTTACGAAAAACTGTTTTTT. The V and J genes are TRBV4-1 and TRBJ1-4, with 8 bases lining up with TRBD1. With V trimmed by 3 bases and J by 8 bases, 8 bases remained unmatched. The CDR3 consists of 15 residues. Germline V gene lookup returns CDR1 MGHRA and CDR2 YSYEKL.

This chain connects TRBV7-2 to TRBJ2-3; D remains ambiguous. CDR1 is SGHTA, CDR2 FQGNSA, per germline. CDR3 length equals 13 residues. The germline V and J ends were trimmed by 5 bases and 13 bases, with 19 bases remaining between them. CDR3 residues: CASSRPNSLRKYF. The CDR3 DNA follows: TGTGCCAGCAGCCGACCAAACAGCCTCCGGAAGTATTTT. Combining the CDR3 with reference TRBV7-2 and TRBJ2-3 gives the whole variable domain GAGVSQSPSNKVTEKGKDVELRCDPISGHTALYWYRQSLGQGLEFLIYFQGNSAPDKSGLPSDRFSAERTGGSVSTLTIQRTQQEDSAVYLCASSRPNSLRKYFGPGTRLTVL.

V usage is TRBV6-1 and J usage is TRBJ2-7; maybe TRBD2 (6 bases). The CDR3 runs to 11 residues. CDR1 is MNHNS, CDR2 SASEGT, per germline. Between the trimmed V and J ends, which lost 8 bases and 5 bases, there was a span of 10 bases. The CDR3 DNA follows: TGTGCCAGCGGGGAGGAAAACGAGCAGTACGTC. Protein: CASGEENEQYV.

The chain joins TRBV30 to TRBJ2-7; TRBD2 matches at 13 bases. Germline values: CDR1 GTSNPN, CDR2 SVGIG (reference sequence). This CDR3 spans 16 amino acids. The junction had 9 bases not matched to a gene; V was cut back by 7 bases and J by 0 bases. The CDR3 loop reads CALTSGGALSSYEQYF. The CDR3 DNA follows: TGTGCCTTAACTAGCGGGGGGGCCCTGAGCTCCTACGAGCAGTACTTC.

This chain joins TRBV27 and TRBJ2-5, with D perhaps TRBD2 (6 bases). Germline V gene sequence: CDR1 MNHEY, CDR2 SMNVEV (reference sequence). The CDR3 loop spans 13 amino acids. V shed 5 bases and J shed 4 bases, with 11 bases lying between them. CDR3 residues: CASSPGRGETQYF. The CDR3 coding sequence is TGTGCCAGCAGTCCAGGGCGGGGAGAGACCCAGTACTTC.

The chain joins TRBV7-2 to TRBJ1-3; D gene ambiguous. Germline lookup yields CDR1 SGHTA and CDR2 FQGNSA. V lost 2 bases, J lost 2 bases, and 13 bases lay in between. The CDR3 has 16 residues. The CDR3 spells CASSLSPQTTGNTIYF. The CDR3 nucleotides are TGTGCCAGCAGCTTATCTCCACAGACTACTGGAAACACCATATATTTT.

The chain employs TRBV5-1 and TRBJ2-3, with 8 bases aligning to TRBD1. Germline trimming cut 6 bases from V and 4 bases from J; bases unmatched to any gene: 13. CDR1 is SGHRS, CDR2 YFSETQ, per germline. The CDR3 runs 16 residues. The chain's CDR3 is CASKIGNRGTADTQYF. The CDR3 coding sequence is TGCGCCAGCAAAATTGGTAACAGGGGGACGGCAGATACGCAGTATTTT.

CDR3 protein: CASIKRGDHTGELFF. In nucleotides, the CDR3 is TGTGCCAGCATTAAGCGGGGGGATCACACCGGGGAGCTGTTTTTT. The chain employs TRBV6-5 and TRBJ2-2; 9 positions match TRBD2. There are 15 residues in the CDR3. Germline V gene sequence: CDR1 MNHEY, CDR2 SVGAGI. Trimming removed 7 bases from V and 3 bases from J; junction bases left unmatched: 6.

The chain recombines TRBV5-1 with TRBJ2-7, with 9 positions matching TRBD1. The ends lost 3 bases at V and 3 bases at J; junction bases unmatched: 7. This CDR3 has 15 amino acids. CDR1 and CDR2 from the germline V gene are SGHRS and YFSETQ. The CDR3 sequence is CASSYGGQGDYEQYF. The CDR3 DNA reads as TGCGCCAGCAGCTACGGGGGACAGGGAGACTACGAGCAGTACTTC.

The CDR3 nucleotides read TGTGCCAGCTCACCGGGCAGCTCCTACGAGCAGTACTTC. Encoded protein: CASSPGSSYEQYF. The chain joins TRBV18 to TRBJ2-7; unclear D gene. CDR1 and CDR2 from the germline V gene are KGHSH and LQKENI. The V end lost 3 bases, the J end lost 0 bases, and 6 bases lay between the germline ends. CDR3 length equals 13 residues.

The chain has TRBV10-1 and TRBJ1-4; possibly TRBD1 for D (6 bases). Trimming removed 5 bases from V and 8 bases from J, with 15 bases in between. CDR1 and CDR2 from the germline V gene are WNHNN and SYGVQD (reference sequence). This CDR3 has 14 residues. This CDR3 is CASSFAGGQEKLFF. The CDR3 DNA reads as TGCGCCAGCAGTTTCGCGGGGGGGCAAGAAAAACTGTTTTTT.

The chain couples TRBV2 to TRBJ1-6; 9 bases match TRBD1. This CDR3 has 18 amino acids. With 6 bases clipped from V and 4 bases from J, the junction kept 13 bases outside the gene matches. Germline V lookup: CDR1 SNHLY, CDR2 FYNNEI. As DNA, the CDR3 is TGTGCCAGCAGGGCGGGACAGGGTCAGGGGGCATATAATTCACCCCTCCACTTT. It encodes CASRAGQGQGAYNSPLHF.

The chain employs TRBV19 and TRBJ2-1; 12 bases are a match to TRBD2. This CDR3 region has 16 residues. The J segment lost 2 bases and the V segment lost 6 bases, leaving 5 bases of the junction unmatched. Germline V CDR1 and CDR2: LNHDA, SQIVND (reference sequence). CDR3 sequence reads: CASRWTSGETYNEQFF. DNA for the CDR3: TGTGCCAGTAGGTGGACTAGCGGGGAAACCTACAATGAGCAGTTCTTC.

As concerns this clone: Other DNA sequences of this sample code for an identical CDR3. The V gene is TRBV19, the J gene TRBJ1-1; a possible D gene is TRBD1 (5 bases). The CDR3 spans 13 residues. Trimming removed 2 bases from V and 2 bases from J, with 6 bases in between. Germline CDR1 and CDR2: LNHDA and SQIVND (reference sequence). This CDR3 is CASSIQGNTEAFF. The CDR3 region has the DNA TGTGCCAGTAGTATACAGGGTAACACTGAAGCTTTCTTT.

The chain carries TRBV10-3 and TRBJ1-2, with 10 bases aligning to TRBD1. CDR3 length equals 16 residues. Germline V gene lookup returns CDR1 ENHRY and CDR2 SYGVKD. The V segment lost 7 bases and the J segment 8 bases; nucleotides outside the gene matches: 16. Written as DNA, the CDR3 is TGTGCCATCAATGGGGGGACAGGGGCGAGCGAAGGCGGCTACACCTTC. Its translation: CAINGGTGASEGGYTF.

The gene calls are TRBV28 and TRBJ1-2, with D possibly matching TRBD1 (5 bases). Germline V gene sequence: CDR1 MDHEN, CDR2 SYDVKM. The CDR3 is made up of 14 amino acids. Trimming took off 6 bases at V and 4 bases at J, with 15 bases between the two ends. Here the CDR3 reads CASSLPGGSYGYTF. DNA of the CDR3: TGTGCCAGCAGCCTACCCGGGGGTAGCTATGGCTACACCTTC.

The chain joins TRBV4-2 to TRBJ2-7, with TRBD2 identical over 10 bases. V shed 0 bases, J shed 2 bases, and the junction held 13 bases outside the gene matches. The CDR3 runs to 19 residues. Germline V gene data show CDR1 as LGHNA and CDR2 as YNFKEQ. The CDR3 reads CASSQDLASGGLPTYEQYF. CDR3 nucleotide sequence: TGTGCCAGCAGCCAAGATTTGGCTAGCGGGGGATTACCGACCTACGAGCAGTACTTC.

The V and J genes are TRBV4-1 and TRBJ2-2; 8 bases line up with TRBD2. Looked up from germline, CDR1 is MGHRA and CDR2 is YSYEKL. This CDR3 region has 17 residues. The V and J ends lost 4 bases and 4 bases, in that order; junction bases with no gene match: 11. The CDR3, as DNA: TGCGCCAGCAGCCCCGCGACACTAGCGGCGGGCACCGGGGAGCTGTTTTTT. Encoded protein: CASSPATLAAGTGELFF.

This clone came up once. The chain is built from TRBV7-9 and TRBJ2-3; D perhaps matches TRBD2 (6 bases). The CDR3 contains 16 residues. Germline CDR1 SEHNR, CDR2 FQNEAQ (reference sequence). With 5 bases removed from V and 4 bases from J, the gap between germline ends came to 19 bases. CDR3 region: CASSLHIAGEADTQYF. The CDR3 nucleotides read TGTGCCAGCAGCCTACACATTGCTGGGGAGGCAGATACGCAGTATTTT.

This clone was seen just once. Other DNA sequences in the sample encode the same CDR3. The rearrangement uses TRBV9 and TRBJ2-5, with 14 bases aligning to TRBD2. CDR1 is SGDLS, CDR2 YYNGEE, per germline. The V gene end was trimmed by 0 bases and the J gene end by 5 bases; junction bases not matched to a gene: 6. The CDR3 runs 17 residues. The CDR3 sequence is CASSVGLAGGPGETQYF. The DNA of the CDR3 is TGTGCCAGCAGCGTAGGACTAGCGGGGGGGCCCGGGGAGACCCAGTACTTC.

Concerning this clone itself: This CDR3 is also generated by other DNA sequences in the sample. Written as DNA, the CDR3 is TGTGCCAGCTCACCGGGGCGGGGCCAAGAGACCCAGTACTTC. Encoded protein: CASSPGRGQETQYF. This chain uses TRBV18 with TRBJ2-5; a weak D match, TRBD2 (6 bases). V was shortened by 3 bases and J by 1 base, with 9 bases between the two germline ends. The V gene's germline CDR1 is KGHSH and CDR2 LQKENI. The length of the CDR3 is 14 residues.

V is TRBV10-3 and J is TRBJ1-2, with 9 nucleotides matching TRBD1. The germline CDR1 and CDR2 sequences are ENHRY and SYGVKD. The junction had 6 bases not matched to a gene; V was cut back by 5 bases and J by 2 bases. The CDR3 covers 15 residues. Written as DNA, the CDR3 is TGTGCCATCAGTTCCGGGACAGGGATCAACTATGGCTACACCTTC. Its translation: CAISSGTGINYGYTF.

V and J are TRBV2 and TRBJ1-5, with 7 nucleotides matching TRBD1. CDR3 length: 14 amino acids. The germline gives CDR1 SNHLY, CDR2 FYNNEI. Unmatched junction bases numbered 8, after V lost 6 bases and J lost 6 bases. The CDR3 DNA reads as TGTGCCAGCAGCTACGACAGGGTCGGTCAGCCCCAGCATTTT. It encodes CASSYDRVGQPQHF.

J is TRBJ2-7 and V is TRBV5-1; 8 nucleotides line up with TRBD1. The CDR3 length is 15 residues. V lost 4 bases to trimming and J lost 4 bases; unmatched junction nucleotides: 10. The germline V gene encodes CDR1 SGHRS and CDR2 YFSETQ. CDR3 bases: TGCGCCAGCAGCCAAACACAGGGGGTCGTTTACGAGCAGTACTTC. Protein product: CASSQTQGVVYEQYF. The full variable domain, rest sourced from reference TRBV5-1 and TRBJ2-7, is KAGVTQTPRYLIKTRGQQVTLSCSPISGHRSVSWYQQTPGQGLQFLFEYFSETQRNKGNFPGRFSGRQFSNSRSEMNVSTLELGDSALYLCASSQTQGVVYEQYFGPGTRLTVT.

The rearrangement uses TRBV5-4 and TRBJ2-1; 8 positions match TRBD1. Germline assignment: CDR1 SGHNT and CDR2 YYREEE (reference sequence). This CDR3 spans 16 amino acids. J was trimmed by 8 bases and V by 1 base; bases with no gene match: 11. CDR3 nucleotides: TGTGCCAGCAGCTTGCGGCAGGGGGCTCGAGGAGATGAGCAGTTCTTC. This gives the protein CASSLRQGARGDEQFF.